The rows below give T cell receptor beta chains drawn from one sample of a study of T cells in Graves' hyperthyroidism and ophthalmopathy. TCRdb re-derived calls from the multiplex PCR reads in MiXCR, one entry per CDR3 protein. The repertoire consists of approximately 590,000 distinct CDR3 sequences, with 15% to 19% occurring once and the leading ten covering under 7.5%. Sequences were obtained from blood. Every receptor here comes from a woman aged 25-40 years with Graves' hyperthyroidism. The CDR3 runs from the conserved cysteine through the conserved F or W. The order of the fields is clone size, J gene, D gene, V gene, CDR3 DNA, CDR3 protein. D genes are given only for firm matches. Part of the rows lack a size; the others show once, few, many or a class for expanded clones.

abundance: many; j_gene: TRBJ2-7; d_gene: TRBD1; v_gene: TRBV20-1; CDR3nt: TGCAGTGTCAACAACAGGGGGGAAGGCGAGCAGTACTTC; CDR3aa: CSVNNRGEGEQYF
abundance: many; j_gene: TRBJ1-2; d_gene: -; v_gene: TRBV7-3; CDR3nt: TGTGCCAGCAGCTTGAATTCCGGGGGGGATGGCTACACCTTC; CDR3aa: CASSLNSGGDGYTF
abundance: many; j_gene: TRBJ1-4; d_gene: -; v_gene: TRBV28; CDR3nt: TGTGCCAGCAGTTTAGGGCACGAGGTGGGAAAACTGTTTTTT; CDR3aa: CASSLGHEVGKLFF
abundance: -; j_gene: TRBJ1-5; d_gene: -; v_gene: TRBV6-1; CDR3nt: TGTGCCAGCAGTGAAGCGCTTCTATGGGGGGGGAATCAGCCCCAGCATTTT; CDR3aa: CASSEALLWGGNQPQHF
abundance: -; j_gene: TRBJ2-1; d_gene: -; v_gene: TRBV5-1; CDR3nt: TGCGCCAGCAGCTTTTCGACACCTTGGCGGGATGAGCAGTTCTTC; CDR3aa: CASSFSTPWRDEQFF
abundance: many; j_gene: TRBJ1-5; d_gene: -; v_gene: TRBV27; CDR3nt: TGTGCCAGCAGTCAGATGGGAGGGGGCAATCAGCCCCAGCATTTT; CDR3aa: CASSQMGGGNQPQHF
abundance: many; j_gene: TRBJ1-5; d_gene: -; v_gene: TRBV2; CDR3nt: TGTGCCAGCAGTGGCAGACTAAACAATCAGCCCCAGCATTTT; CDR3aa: CASSGRLNNQPQHF
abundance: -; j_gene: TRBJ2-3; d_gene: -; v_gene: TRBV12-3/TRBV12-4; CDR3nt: TGTGCCAGCAGAGAATATGCGCTGATATGGACAGATACGCGGTATTTT; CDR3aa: CASREYALIWTDTRYF
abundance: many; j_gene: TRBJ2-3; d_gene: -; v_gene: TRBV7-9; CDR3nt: TGTGCCAGCACCGGTTGGAGGGACACAGATACGCAGTATTTT; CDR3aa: CASTGWRDTDTQYF
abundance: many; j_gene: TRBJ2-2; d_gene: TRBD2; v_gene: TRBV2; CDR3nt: TGTGCCAGCAGTTATATTCTTAGCGGGCGGAACACCGGGGAGCTGTTTTTT; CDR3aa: CASSYILSGRNTGELFF
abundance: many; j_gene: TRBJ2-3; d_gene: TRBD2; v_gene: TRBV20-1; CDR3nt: TGCAGTACCGAACTAGCGGAAAGCACAGATACGCAGTATTTT; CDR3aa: CSTELAESTDTQYF
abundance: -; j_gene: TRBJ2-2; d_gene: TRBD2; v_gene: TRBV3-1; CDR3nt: TGTGCCAGCCGCCCGCTCGGACTAGCGGGAGGCGGCACCGGGGAGCTGTTTTTT; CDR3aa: CASRPLGLAGGGTGELFF
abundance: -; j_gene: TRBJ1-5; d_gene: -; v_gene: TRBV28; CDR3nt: TGTGCCAGCAGTCCGGGACTAGCGGGAGGGTTGGGACAGCCCCAGCATTTT; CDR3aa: CASSPGLAGGLGQPQHF
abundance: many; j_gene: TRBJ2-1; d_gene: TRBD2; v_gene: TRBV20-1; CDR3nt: TGCAGTGCTACTAGCGGAACCAAGCAGTTCTTC; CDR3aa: CSATSGTKQFF
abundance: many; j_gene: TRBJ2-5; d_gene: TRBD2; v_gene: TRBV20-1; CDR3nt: TGCAGTGCTTCACCCTTGGGGAGGGTTGAGACCCAGTACTTC; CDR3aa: CSASPLGRVETQYF
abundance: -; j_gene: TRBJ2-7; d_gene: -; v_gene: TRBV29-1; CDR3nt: TGCAGCGGTGGGACATCGGGCGACGAGCAGTACTTC; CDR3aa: CSGGTSGDEQYF
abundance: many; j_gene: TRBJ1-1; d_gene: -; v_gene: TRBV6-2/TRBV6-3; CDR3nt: TGTGCCAGCAGTCTCGAGCCAAGGTCGAACACTGAAGCTTTCTTT; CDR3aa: CASSLEPRSNTEAFF
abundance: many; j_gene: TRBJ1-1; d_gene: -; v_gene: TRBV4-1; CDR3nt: TGCGCCAGCAGCCAGGCCAGAGACAACACTGAAGCTTTCTTT; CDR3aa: CASSQARDNTEAFF
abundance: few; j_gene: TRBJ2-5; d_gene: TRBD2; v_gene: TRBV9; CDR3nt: TGTGCCAGCAGCGTAGGGGCTAGCGGGAGGGCAGAGACCCAGTACTTC; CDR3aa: CASSVGASGRAETQYF
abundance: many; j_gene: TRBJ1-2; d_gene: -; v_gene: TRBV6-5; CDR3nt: TGTGCCAGCAGTTACTCGACACAGAACACGTATGGCTACACCTTC; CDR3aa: CASSYSTQNTYGYTF
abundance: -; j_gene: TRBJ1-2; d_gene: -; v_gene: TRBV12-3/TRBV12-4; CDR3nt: TGTGCCAGCAGTTTAGGACGGAGGGGTTATGGCTACACCTTC; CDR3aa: CASSLGRRGYGYTF
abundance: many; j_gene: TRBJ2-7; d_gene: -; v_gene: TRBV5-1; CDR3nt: TGCGCCAGCACGACGACCGGGACTCGCCTCGACGAGCAGTACTTC; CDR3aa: CASTTTGTRLDEQYF
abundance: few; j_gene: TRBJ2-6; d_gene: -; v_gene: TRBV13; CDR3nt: TGTGCCAGCAGCACAAAGCAGGTGGGCGCCAACGTCCTGACTTTC; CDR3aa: CASSTKQVGANVLTF
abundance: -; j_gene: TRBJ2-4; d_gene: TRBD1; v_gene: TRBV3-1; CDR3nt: TGTGCCAGCAGCCAAAACAGGGGCGGAAATTTAGCCAAAAACACTCAGTACTTC; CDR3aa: CASSQNRGGNLAKNTQYF
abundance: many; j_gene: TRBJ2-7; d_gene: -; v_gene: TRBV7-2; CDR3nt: TGTGCCAGCAGCTTAGTAAACGGACGATACGAGCAGTACTTC; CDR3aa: CASSLVNGRYEQYF
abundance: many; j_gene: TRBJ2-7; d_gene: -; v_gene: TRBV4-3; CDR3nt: TGCGCCAGCAGCCAGAGTGGGGTGGATCATTCCTACGAGCAGTACTTC; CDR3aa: CASSQSGVDHSYEQYF
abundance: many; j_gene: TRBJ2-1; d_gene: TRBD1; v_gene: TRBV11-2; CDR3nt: TGTGCCAGCAGCTTTGGGCAGGGGGCTTGGAATGAGCAGTTCTTC; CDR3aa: CASSFGQGAWNEQFF
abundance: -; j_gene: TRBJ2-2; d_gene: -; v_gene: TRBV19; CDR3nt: TGTGCCAGTAGTATGAGCGCCAACACCGGGGAGCTGTTTTTT; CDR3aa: CASSMSANTGELFF
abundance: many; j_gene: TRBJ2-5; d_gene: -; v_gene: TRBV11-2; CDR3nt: TGTGCCAGCAGCTTAGGGGGGGCAAAGACCCAGTACTTC; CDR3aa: CASSLGGAKTQYF
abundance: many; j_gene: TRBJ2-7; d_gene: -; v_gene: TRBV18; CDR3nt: TGTGCCAGCTCACCTGAGCACGCAGGAATTTACGAGCAGTACTTC; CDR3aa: CASSPEHAGIYEQYF
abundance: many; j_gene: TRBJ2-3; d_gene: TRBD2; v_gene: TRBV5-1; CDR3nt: TGCGCCAGCAGCCTTAGCGGGATTCCCGCAGATACGCAGTATTTT; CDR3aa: CASSLSGIPADTQYF
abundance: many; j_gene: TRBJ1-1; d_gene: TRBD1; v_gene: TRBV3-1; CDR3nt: TGTGCCAGCAGCCAAGAGAAGGGGGCTCACACTGAAGCTTTCTTT; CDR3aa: CASSQEKGAHTEAFF
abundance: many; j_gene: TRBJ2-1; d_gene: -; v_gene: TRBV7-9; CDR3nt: TGTGCCAGCAGCTTAAAACCCGACTATATTGAGCAGTTCTTC; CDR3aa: CASSLKPDYIEQFF
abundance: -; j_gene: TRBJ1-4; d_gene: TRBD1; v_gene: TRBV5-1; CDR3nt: TGCGCCAGCAGGGACCAGACAGGGTCTAATGAAAAACTGTTTTTT; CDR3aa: CASRDQTGSNEKLFF
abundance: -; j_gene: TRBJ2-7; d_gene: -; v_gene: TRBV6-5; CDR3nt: TGTGCCAGCAGTTACTCCGCTCCGTCGGAAGCCTACGAGCAGTACTTC; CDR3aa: CASSYSAPSEAYEQYF
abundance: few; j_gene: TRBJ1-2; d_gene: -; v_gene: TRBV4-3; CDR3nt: TGCGCCAGCAGACTTACCCGGGGCCCGACGGGAGGCTACACCTTC; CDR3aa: CASRLTRGPTGGYTF
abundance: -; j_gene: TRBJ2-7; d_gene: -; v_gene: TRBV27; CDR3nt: TGTGCCAGCAGTTTATCCCTAATGGGGTCCTACGAGCAGTACTTC; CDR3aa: CASSLSLMGSYEQYF
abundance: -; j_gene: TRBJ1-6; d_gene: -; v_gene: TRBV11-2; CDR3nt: TGTGCCAGCAGCTTCACCGGGTCCTCCGATTCACCCCTCCACTTT; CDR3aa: CASSFTGSSDSPLHF
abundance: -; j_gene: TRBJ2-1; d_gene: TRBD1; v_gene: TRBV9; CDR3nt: TGTGCCAGCAGCGCCCATGACAGGGGGTGGAACGGGGAGCAGTTCTTC; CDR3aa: CASSAHDRGWNGEQFF
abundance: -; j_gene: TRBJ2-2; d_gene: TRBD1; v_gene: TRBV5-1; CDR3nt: TGCGCCAGCAGCTTGGCGACAGGGTCGAACACCGGGGAGCTGTTTTTT; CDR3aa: CASSLATGSNTGELFF
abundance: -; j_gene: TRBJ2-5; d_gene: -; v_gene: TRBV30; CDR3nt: TGTGCCTGGAGTGTAGGTGTGGAGACCCAGTACTTC; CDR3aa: CAWSVGVETQYF
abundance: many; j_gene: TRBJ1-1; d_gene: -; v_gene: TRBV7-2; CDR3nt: TGTGCCAGCAATCGGGCGGGGAACACTGAAGCTTTCTTT; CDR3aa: CASNRAGNTEAFF